This T cell receptor (beta chain) was retrieved from a study of metastatic and nonmetastatic thyroid tumors. The CDR3 covers 14 residues. The V end was cut by 6 bases, the J end by 1 base, with 15 bases between. Germline-derived CDR1 and CDR2 are DFQATT and SNEGSKA (reference sequence). All patients were untreated before thyroid surgery. In its sample, this clone ranks as medium-sized. MiXCR reprocessed the PCR reads for TCRdb. The sample yields 11,000 to 15,000 clones, approximately 28% seen once. Sequencing was carried out using tumor tissue. The TCR sequence derives from a female donor with papillary thyroid cancer or a benign thyroid nodule (not recorded which). Some clones in this sample may be carry-over from other donors' samples. The V call is TRBV20-1, the J call TRBJ1-1; a weak D match, TRBD1 (5 bases). DNA of the CDR3: TGCAGTGCGAGCCCCGGGACCCAGAACACTGAAGCTTTCTTT. Amino acids: CSASPGTQNTEAFF.